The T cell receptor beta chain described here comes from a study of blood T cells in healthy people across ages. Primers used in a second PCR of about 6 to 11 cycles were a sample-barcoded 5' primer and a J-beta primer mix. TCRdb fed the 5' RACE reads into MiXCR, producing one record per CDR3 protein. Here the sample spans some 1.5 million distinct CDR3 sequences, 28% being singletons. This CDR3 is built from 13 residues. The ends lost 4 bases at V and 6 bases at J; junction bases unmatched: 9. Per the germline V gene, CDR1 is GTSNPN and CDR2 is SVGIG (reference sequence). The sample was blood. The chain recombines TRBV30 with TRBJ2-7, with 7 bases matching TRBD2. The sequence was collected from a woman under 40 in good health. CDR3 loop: CAWTTGGEGEQYF. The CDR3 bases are TGTGCCTGGACCACGGGGGGAGAGGGCGAGCAGTACTTC.